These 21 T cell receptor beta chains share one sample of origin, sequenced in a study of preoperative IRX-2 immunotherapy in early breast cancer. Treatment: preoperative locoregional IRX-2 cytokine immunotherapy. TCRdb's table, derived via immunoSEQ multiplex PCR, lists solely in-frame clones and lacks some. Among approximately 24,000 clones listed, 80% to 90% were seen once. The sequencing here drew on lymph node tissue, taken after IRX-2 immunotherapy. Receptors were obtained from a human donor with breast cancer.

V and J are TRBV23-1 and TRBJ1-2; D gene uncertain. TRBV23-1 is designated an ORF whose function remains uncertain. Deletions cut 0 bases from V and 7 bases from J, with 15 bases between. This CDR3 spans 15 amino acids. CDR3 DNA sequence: TGCGCCAGCAGTCAATCCCCCCACGCTCCGGGTGGCTACACCTTC. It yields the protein CASSQSPHAPGGYTF.

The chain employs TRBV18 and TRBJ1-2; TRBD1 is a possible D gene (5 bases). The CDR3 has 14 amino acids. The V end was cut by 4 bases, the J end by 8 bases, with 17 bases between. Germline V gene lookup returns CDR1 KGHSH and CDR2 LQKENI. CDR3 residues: CASSRGAGLDGYTF. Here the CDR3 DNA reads TGTGCCAGCTCACGGGGCGCGGGGCTAGACGGCTACACCTTC. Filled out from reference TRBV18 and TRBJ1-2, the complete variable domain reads NAGVMQNPRHLVRRRGQEARLRCSPMKGHSHVYWYRQLPEEGLKFMVYLQKENIIDESGMPKERFSAEFPKEGPSILRIQQVVRGDSAAYFCASSRGAGLDGYTFGSGTRLTVV.

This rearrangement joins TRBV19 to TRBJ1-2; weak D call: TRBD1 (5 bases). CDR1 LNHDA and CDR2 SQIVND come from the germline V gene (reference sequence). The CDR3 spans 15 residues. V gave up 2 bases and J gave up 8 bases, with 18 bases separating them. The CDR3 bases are TGTGCCAGTAGTATACCGCTGCGGGGGGGGTACGGCTACACCTTC. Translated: CASSIPLRGGYGYTF.

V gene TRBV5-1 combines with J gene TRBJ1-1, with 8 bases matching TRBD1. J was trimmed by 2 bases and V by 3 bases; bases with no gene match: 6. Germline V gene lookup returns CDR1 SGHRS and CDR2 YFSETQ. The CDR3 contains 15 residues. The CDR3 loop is CASSSLAGGNTEAFF. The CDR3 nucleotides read TGCGCCAGCAGCTCCCTGGCAGGGGGCAACACTGAAGCTTTCTTT.

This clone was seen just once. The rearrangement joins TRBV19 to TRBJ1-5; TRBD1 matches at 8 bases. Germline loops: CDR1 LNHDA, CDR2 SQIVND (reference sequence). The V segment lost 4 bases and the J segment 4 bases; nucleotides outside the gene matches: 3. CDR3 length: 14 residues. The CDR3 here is CASSTTGGNQPQHF. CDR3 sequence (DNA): TGTGCCAGTAGTACAACAGGGGGTAATCAGCCCCAGCATTTT. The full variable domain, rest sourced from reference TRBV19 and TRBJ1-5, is DGGITQSPKYLFRKEGQNVTLSCEQNLNHDAMYWYRQDPGQGLRLIYYSQIVNDFQKGDIAEGYSVSREKKESFPLTVTSAQKNPTAFYLCASSTTGGNQPQHFGDGTRLSIL.

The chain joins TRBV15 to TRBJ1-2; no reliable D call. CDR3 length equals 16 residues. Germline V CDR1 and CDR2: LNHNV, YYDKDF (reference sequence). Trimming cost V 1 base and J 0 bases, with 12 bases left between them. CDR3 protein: CATSRAGSESNYGYTF. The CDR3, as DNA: TGTGCCACCAGCAGAGCTGGGTCGGAATCTAACTATGGCTACACCTTC.

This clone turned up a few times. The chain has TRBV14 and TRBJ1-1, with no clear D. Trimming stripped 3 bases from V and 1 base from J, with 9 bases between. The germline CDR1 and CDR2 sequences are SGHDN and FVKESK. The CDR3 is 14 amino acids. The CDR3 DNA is TGTGCCAGCAGCCAGCCTGGGCGGAACACTGAAGCTTTCTTT. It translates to CASSQPGRNTEAFF. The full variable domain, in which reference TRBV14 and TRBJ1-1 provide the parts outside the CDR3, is EAGVTQFPSHSVIEKGQTVTLRCDPISGHDNLYWYRRVMGKEIKFLLHFVKESKQDESGMPNNRFLAERTGGTYSTLKVQPAELEDSGVYFCASSQPGRNTEAFFGQGTRLTVV.

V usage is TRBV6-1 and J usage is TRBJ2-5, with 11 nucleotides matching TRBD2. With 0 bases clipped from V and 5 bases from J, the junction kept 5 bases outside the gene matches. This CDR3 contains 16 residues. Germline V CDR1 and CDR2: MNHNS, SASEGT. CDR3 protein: CASSEALAGGRETQYF. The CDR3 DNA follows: TGTGCCAGCAGTGAAGCTCTAGCGGGGGGCCGGGAGACCCAGTACTTC.

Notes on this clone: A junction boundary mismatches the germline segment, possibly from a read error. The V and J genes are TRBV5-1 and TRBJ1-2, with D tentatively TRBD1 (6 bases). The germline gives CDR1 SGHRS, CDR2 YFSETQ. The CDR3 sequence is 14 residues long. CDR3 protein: CASSRDNANYGYTF. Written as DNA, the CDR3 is TGCGCCAGCAGCCGGGACAACGCTAATTATGGCTACACCTTC.

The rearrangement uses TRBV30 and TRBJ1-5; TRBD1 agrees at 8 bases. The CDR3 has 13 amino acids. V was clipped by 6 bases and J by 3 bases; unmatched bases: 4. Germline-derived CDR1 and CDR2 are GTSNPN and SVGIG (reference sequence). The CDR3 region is CACNRGVNQPQHF. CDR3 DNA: TGTGCCTGCAACAGGGGGGTCAATCAGCCCCAGCATTTT.

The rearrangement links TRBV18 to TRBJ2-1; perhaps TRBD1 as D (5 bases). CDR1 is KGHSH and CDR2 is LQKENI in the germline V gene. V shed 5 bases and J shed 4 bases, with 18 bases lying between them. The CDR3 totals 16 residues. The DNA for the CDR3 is TGTGCCAGCTCAGCCGCCCCAGGGTCCACATACAATGAGCAGTTCTTC. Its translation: CASSAAPGSTYNEQFF.

The CDR3 sequence is CSVDVSAGETQYF. CDR3 nucleotides: TGCAGCGTTGACGTCTCGGCGGGGGAGACCCAGTACTTC. This chain connects TRBV29-1 to TRBJ2-5; possible D gene TRBD2, 6 bases. V was trimmed by 3 bases and J by 5 bases, leaving 13 bases between them. CDR1 SQVTM and CDR2 ANQGSEA come from the germline V gene. This CDR3 has 13 amino acids.

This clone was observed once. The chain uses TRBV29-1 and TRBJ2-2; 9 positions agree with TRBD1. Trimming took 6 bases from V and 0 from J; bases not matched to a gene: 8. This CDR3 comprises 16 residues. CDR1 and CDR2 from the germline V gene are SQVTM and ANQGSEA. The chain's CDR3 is CSVRNRDRANTGELFF. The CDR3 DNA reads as TGCAGCGTCAGGAACCGGGACAGGGCGAACACCGGGGAGCTGTTTTTT.

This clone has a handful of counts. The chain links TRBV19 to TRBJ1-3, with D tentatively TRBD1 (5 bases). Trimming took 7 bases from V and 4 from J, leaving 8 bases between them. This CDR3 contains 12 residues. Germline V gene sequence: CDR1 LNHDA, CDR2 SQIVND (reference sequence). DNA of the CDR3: TGTGCCAGTACCTCAGGGGGAAACACCATATATTTT. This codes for CASTSGGNTIYF.

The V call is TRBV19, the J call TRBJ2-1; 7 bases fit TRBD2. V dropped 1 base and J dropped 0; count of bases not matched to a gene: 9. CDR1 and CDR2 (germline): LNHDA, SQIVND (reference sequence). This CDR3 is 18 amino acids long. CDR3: CASSIAGGGGSSYNEQFF. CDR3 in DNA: TGTGCCAGTAGTATAGCCGGCGGCGGGGGTTCCTCCTACAATGAGCAGTTCTTC.

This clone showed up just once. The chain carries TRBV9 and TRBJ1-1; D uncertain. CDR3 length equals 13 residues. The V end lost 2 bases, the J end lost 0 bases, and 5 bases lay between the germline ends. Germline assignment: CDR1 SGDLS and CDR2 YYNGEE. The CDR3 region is CASSVAMNTEAFF. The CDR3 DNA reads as TGTGCCAGCAGCGTCGCGATGAACACTGAAGCTTTCTTT.

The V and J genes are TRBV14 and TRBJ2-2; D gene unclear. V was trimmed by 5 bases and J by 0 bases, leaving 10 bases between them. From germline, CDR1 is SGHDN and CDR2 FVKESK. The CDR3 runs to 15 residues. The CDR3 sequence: CASSFRTANTGELFF. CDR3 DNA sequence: TGTGCCAGCAGCTTTCGGACCGCGAACACCGGGGAGCTGTTTTTT.

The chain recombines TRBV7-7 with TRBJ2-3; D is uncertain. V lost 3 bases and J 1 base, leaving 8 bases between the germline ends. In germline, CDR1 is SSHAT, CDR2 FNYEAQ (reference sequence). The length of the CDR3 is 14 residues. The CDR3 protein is CASSFRIGTDTQYF. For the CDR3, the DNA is TGTGCCAGCAGCTTCCGGATTGGCACAGATACGCAGTATTTT. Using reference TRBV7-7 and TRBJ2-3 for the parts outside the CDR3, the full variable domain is GAGVSQSPRYKVTKRGQDVTLRCDPISSHATLYWYQQALGQGPEFLTYFNYEAQPDKSGLPSDRFSAERPEGSISTLTIQRTEQRDSAMYRCASSFRIGTDTQYFGPGTRLTVL.

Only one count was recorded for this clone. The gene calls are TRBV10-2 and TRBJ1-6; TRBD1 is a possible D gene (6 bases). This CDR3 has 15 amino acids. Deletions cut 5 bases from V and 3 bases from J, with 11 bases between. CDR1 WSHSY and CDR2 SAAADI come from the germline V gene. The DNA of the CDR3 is TGCGCCAGCAGTCTGGGAGGGGGCTATAATTCACCCCTCCACTTT. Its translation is CASSLGGGYNSPLHF.

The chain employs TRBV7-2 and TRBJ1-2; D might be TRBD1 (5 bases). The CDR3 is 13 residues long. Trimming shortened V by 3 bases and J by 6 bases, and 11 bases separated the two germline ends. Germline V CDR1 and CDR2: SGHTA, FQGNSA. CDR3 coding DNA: TGTGCCAGCAGCTTCGGGGGTGGCGATGGCTACACCTTC. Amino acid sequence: CASSFGGGDGYTF.

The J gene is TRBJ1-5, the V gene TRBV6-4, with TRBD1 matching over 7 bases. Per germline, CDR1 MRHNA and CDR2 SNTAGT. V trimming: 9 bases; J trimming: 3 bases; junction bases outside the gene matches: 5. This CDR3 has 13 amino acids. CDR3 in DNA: TGTGCCAGTCGGGGACAGAACAATCAGCCCCAGCATTTT. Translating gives CASRGQNNQPQHF.